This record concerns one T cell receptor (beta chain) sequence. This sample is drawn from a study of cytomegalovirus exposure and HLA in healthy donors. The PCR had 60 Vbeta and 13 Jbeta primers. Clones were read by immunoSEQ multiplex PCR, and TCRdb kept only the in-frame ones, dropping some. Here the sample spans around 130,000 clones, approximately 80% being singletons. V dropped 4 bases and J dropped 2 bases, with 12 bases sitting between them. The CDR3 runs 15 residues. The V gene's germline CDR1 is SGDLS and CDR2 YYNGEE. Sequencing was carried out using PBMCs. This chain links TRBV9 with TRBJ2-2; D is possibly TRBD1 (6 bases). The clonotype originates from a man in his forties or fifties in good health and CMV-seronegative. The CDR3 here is CASSSLDSNTGELFF. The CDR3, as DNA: TGTGCCAGCAGCTCCCTGGACAGCAACACCGGGGAGCTGTTTTTT. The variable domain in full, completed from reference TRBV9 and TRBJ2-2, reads DSGVTQTPKHLITATGQRVTLRCSPRSGDLSVYWYQQSLDQGLQFLIQYYNGEERAKGNILERFSAQQFPDLHSELNLSSLELGDSALYFCASSSLDSNTGELFFGEGSRLTVL.